This T cell receptor beta chain was sequenced in a study of blood T cell repertoires in COVID-19. The overall study: Donors in the United States, Italy and Spain gave samples during acute or convalescent COVID-19. PBMCs, B-cell-depleted T cells, or T cells provided the cDNA or gDNA that made up the material.

In the authors' methods: Estimation of nucleated cell counts was performed using reference gene primer amplification. The repertoire was sequenced with immunoSEQ multiplex PCR; TCRdb's copy has only in-frame clones and lacks some. For V, J and clone size, that table is used; D and trimming come from the DNA. This sample has 110,000 to 150,000 clones, with over 75% found just once. The CDR3 sequence is 15 residues long. Trimming took off 0 bases at V and 3 bases at J, with 9 bases between the two ends. Germline CDR1 reads SGHRS; CDR2 reads YFSETQ. The source is a woman aged 55-69 years with active COVID-19. The chain combines TRBV5-1 with TRBJ1-4; maybe TRBD1 (6 bases). The sequenced sample consisted of peripheral blood. The CDR3 protein is CASSLEDSANEKLFF. The CDR3 nucleotides are TGCGCCAGCAGCTTGGAGGACAGCGCTAATGAAAAACTGTTTTTT.